These 21 T cell receptor beta chains originate from one sample sequenced in a study of a mutant IDH1 vaccine in newly diagnosed glioma. Time point noted: week 11, during vaccination. Vaccine doses each comprised 300 ug of mutant IDH1 20-mer peptide, with topical imiquimod. Sequencing was performed with immunoSEQ multiplex PCR; in TCRdb, only in-frame clones are kept and a portion is missing. Here the sample spans 100,000 to 120,000 clones, roughly 90% being singletons. Their target antigens are unknown. The sample in question was PBMCs, obtained from a glioma patient whose treatment included an IDH1 peptide vaccine. Source of these receptors: a woman aged 45-65 years with glioma.

The chain links TRBV11-2 to TRBJ2-5; TRBD1 is a possible D gene (5 bases). The V end lost 0 bases, the J end lost 2 bases, and 13 bases lay between the germline ends. Looked up from germline, CDR1 is SGHAT and CDR2 is FQNNGV. The CDR3 runs 16 residues. CDR3 amino acids: CASSLEWRQRQETQYF. The CDR3 DNA sequence: TGTGCCAGCAGCTTAGAATGGAGACAGCGACAAGAGACCCAGTACTTC.

The V call is TRBV6-6, the J call TRBJ2-7; D gene uncertain. In germline, CDR1 is MNHNY, CDR2 SVGAGI (reference sequence). This CDR3 has 14 amino acids. V was shortened by 6 bases and J by 1 base, with 13 bases between the two germline ends. The CDR3 coding sequence is TGTGCCAGCAGCCACTCTACTGGTTCCTACGAGCAGTACTTC. Amino acids: CASSHSTGSYEQYF.

The chain links TRBV5-1 to TRBJ1-1, with TRBD1 as a possible D gene (5 bases). Germline V gives CDR1 SGHRS, CDR2 YFSETQ. Trimming stripped 0 bases from V and 5 bases from J, with 8 bases between. The CDR3 sequence is 13 residues long. The CDR3 DNA reads TGCGCCAGCAGCTTGGGACAGATAACTGAAGCTTTCTTT. Translating gives CASSLGQITEAFF.

This clone was seen only once. The J gene is TRBJ2-7, the V gene TRBV10-2, with D maybe TRBD2 (7 bases). Germline-derived CDR1 and CDR2 are WSHSY and SAAADI. V dropped 10 bases and J dropped 3 bases, with 19 bases sitting between them. This CDR3 is 14 amino acids long. Here the CDR3 reads CATLGGASVYEQYF. In DNA form, the CDR3 reads TGCGCCACATTAGGGGGGGCAAGCGTCTACGAGCAGTACTTC.

The sample holds one count of this clone. This sequence joins TRBV6-6 and TRBJ1-2, with D possibly matching TRBD1 (5 bases). The CDR3 length is 14 residues. Germline V CDR1 and CDR2: MNHNY, SVGAGI (reference sequence). V was cut by 5 bases and J by 4 bases, with 14 bases left in between. The CDR3 sequence is CASSTHRDGYGYTF. The CDR3 nucleotides are TGTGCCAGCAGTACCCACCGGGACGGCTATGGCTACACCTTC.

V is TRBV14 and J is TRBJ1-6, with D hard to call. Germline CDR1 is SGHDN and CDR2 is FVKESK. The V gene lost 3 bases and the J gene lost 0 bases, with 21 bases spanning the gap. The CDR3 spans 20 residues. The CDR3 loop is CASSHSGLDRASSYNSPLHF. DNA for the CDR3: TGTGCCAGCAGCCATTCTGGCCTTGACCGCGCCAGCTCCTATAATTCACCCCTCCACTTT.

This clone was recorded once. The chain is built from TRBV9 and TRBJ2-3; D is possibly TRBD1 (5 bases). This CDR3 has 14 residues. Trimming left V 2 bases short and J 0 bases short, with 7 bases between. Germline V gives CDR1 SGDLS, CDR2 YYNGEE. The CDR3 loop is CASSVKGSTDTQYF. As DNA, the CDR3 is TGTGCCAGCAGCGTTAAGGGGAGCACAGATACGCAGTATTTT.

The chain joins TRBV29-1 to TRBJ2-4; D not certain. The CDR3 consists of 15 residues. Trimming left V 4 bases short and J 2 bases short, with 15 bases between. Germline V gives CDR1 SQVTM, CDR2 ANQGSEA. Written as DNA, the CDR3 is TGCAGCGTTGGAACTATACGTGGGTCCAAAAACATTCAGTACTTC. Its protein is CSVGTIRGSKNIQYF. Looking up the rest from reference TRBV29-1 and TRBJ2-4 gives the full variable domain: SAVISQKPSRDICQRGTSLTIQCQVDSQVTMMFWYRQQPGQSLTLIATANQGSEATYESGFVIDKFPISRPNLTFSTLTVSNMSPEDSSIYLCSVGTIRGSKNIQYFGAGTRLSVL.

This chain connects TRBV7-2 to TRBJ2-7, with D possibly TRBD2 on 5 matching bases. The length of the CDR3 is 14 residues. CDR1 is SGHTA and CDR2 is FQGNSA in the germline V gene. Between the trimmed V and J ends, which lost 5 bases and 1 base, there was a span of 12 bases. CDR3 sequence reads: CASSGSDFSYEQYF. The CDR3 nucleotides are TGTGCCAGCAGCGGTTCGGACTTTTCCTACGAGCAGTACTTC.

The rearrangement links TRBV4-1 to TRBJ1-2; D remains unclear. CDR1 and CDR2 (germline): MGHRA, YSYEKL. The CDR3 runs to 17 residues. V was cut by 0 bases and J by 8 bases, with 22 bases left in between. CDR3 loop: CASSQELASRQLRGYTF. The CDR3 DNA sequence: TGCGCCAGCAGCCAAGAATTGGCATCGAGGCAGCTGCGGGGCTACACCTTC.

The chain links TRBV28 to TRBJ1-3; no clear D gene. Trimming cost V 5 bases and J 0 bases, with 5 bases left between them. Germline CDR1 and CDR2: MDHEN and SYDVKM. This CDR3 has 13 residues. Written as DNA, the CDR3 is TGTGCCAGCAGTACGAGCTCTGGAAACACCATATATTTT. Protein: CASSTSSGNTIYF.

CDR3 protein: CASSIRRQGDEKLFF. In DNA form, the CDR3 reads TGTGCCAGTAGTATAAGACGACAGGGAGATGAAAAACTGTTTTTT. The rearrangement joins TRBV19 to TRBJ1-4; 7 positions match TRBD1. The ends lost 2 bases at V and 6 bases at J; junction bases unmatched: 6. Germline lookup yields CDR1 LNHDA and CDR2 SQIVND (reference sequence). This CDR3 comprises 15 residues.

The chain joins TRBV7-8 to TRBJ2-5; unclear D gene. Germline V lookup: CDR1 SGHVS, CDR2 FQNEAQ. Trimming removed 3 bases from V and 2 bases from J, with 10 bases in between. This CDR3 contains 14 residues. In nucleotides, the CDR3 is TGTGCCAGCAGCTTGACTGGTATACAAGAGACCCAGTACTTC. Translated, it gives CASSLTGIQETQYF.

V gene TRBV30 combines with J gene TRBJ1-1; TRBD1 matches at 8 bases. CDR1 is GTSNPN, CDR2 SVGIG, per germline (reference sequence). V shed 3 bases and J 4 bases; nucleotides not matched to a gene: 7. The CDR3 is made up of 14 amino acids. The CDR3 spells CAWRKLGQGTEAFF. CDR3 in DNA: TGTGCCTGGAGGAAACTTGGACAGGGCACTGAAGCTTTCTTT. Full variable domain (missing parts from reference TRBV30 and TRBJ1-1): SQTIHQWPATLVQPVGSPLSLECTVEGTSNPNLYWYRQAAGRGLQLLFYSVGIGQISSEVPQNLSASRPQDRQFILSSKKLLLSDSGFYLCAWRKLGQGTEAFFGQGTRLTVV.

The rearrangement joins TRBV2 to TRBJ2-7; D gene ambiguous. Germline CDR1 SNHLY, CDR2 FYNNEI. The germline V and J ends were trimmed by 4 bases and 0 bases, with 10 bases remaining between them. The CDR3 runs 14 residues. The CDR3 loop reads CASSAIQSSYEQYF. The CDR3 nucleotides read TGTGCCAGCAGTGCGATACAGTCCTCCTACGAGCAGTACTTC.

V and J are TRBV28 and TRBJ1-2, with TRBD1 identical over 8 bases. The CDR3 has 13 amino acids. The V and J ends lost 6 bases and 8 bases, in that order; junction bases with no gene match: 8. Germline V gene data show CDR1 as MDHEN and CDR2 as SYDVKM. In DNA, the CDR3 is TGTGCCAGCAGCTTAGGACAGGGTCGGGGCTACACCTTC. Protein product: CASSLGQGRGYTF.

The rearrangement uses TRBV5-1 and TRBJ2-7; TRBD1 matches at 7 bases. V gave up 0 bases and J gave up 3 bases; unmatched junction bases: 21. CDR3 length: 20 amino acids. CDR1 is SGHRS and CDR2 is YFSETQ in the germline V gene. In DNA, the CDR3 is TGCGCCAGCAGCTTGGGGAGGCTGCGACAGGGTACGGCCCTGAACTACGAGCAGTACTTC. This sequence encodes CASSLGRLRQGTALNYEQYF.

As to this clone: One end of the junction fails to match germline, which may point to a read error. This sequence joins TRBV6-1 and TRBJ1-1, with 7 positions matching TRBD1. Germline V gene lookup returns CDR1 MNHNS and CDR2 SASEGT. The CDR3 has 16 residues. The CDR3 protein is CASSEGAGTANTEAFF. The CDR3, as DNA: TGTGCCAGCAGCGAAGGGGCCGGGACAGCGAACACTGAAGCTTTCTTT.

The chain recombines TRBV5-6 with TRBJ1-4; D uncertain. The CDR3 is 16 residues long. Trimming took 4 bases from V and 2 from J, leaving 15 bases between them. CDR1 and CDR2 (germline): SGHDT, YYEEEE. The CDR3 nucleotides are TGTGCCAGCAGCCCTGGCCTGGCCAAGACTAATGAAAAACTGTTTTTT. This sequence encodes CASSPGLAKTNEKLFF.

The chain has TRBV11-3 and TRBJ2-2; D gene ambiguous. CDR3 length: 12 residues. V shed 1 base and J shed 6 bases, with 3 bases lying between them. The germline V gene has CDR1 SGHNT and CDR2 YENEEA. The CDR3 loop reads CASSLVPGELFF. The CDR3, as DNA: TGTGCCAGCAGCTTAGTCCCCGGGGAGCTGTTTTTT.

V gene TRBV6-6 combines with J gene TRBJ2-5, with unresolved D. The CDR3 runs to 13 residues. Germline V gives CDR1 MNHNY, CDR2 SVGAGI (reference sequence). V was pared by 5 bases and J by 1 base, with 8 bases between. CDR3: CASSPSAQETQYF. CDR3 coding DNA: TGTGCCAGCAGTCCCTCGGCCCAAGAGACCCAGTACTTC.